This entry features one TCR beta chain sequence. What it binds is unknown. Construction of the TCR beta libraries employed iRepertoire HTBI primers in conjunction with Arm-PCR of CDR3 regions. Original processing notes: Spanning all samples, the identified segments comprised roughly 66 TRBV and 14 to 15 TRBJ. TCRdb processed the multiplex PCR reads anew with MiXCR; each CDR3 protein has one entry. V and J calls and clone size were set by TCRdb, not the authors. Of fewer than 450,000 distinct CDR3 sequences in the sample, 23% are singletons; the top ten hold roughly a quarter. Germline-derived CDR1 and CDR2 are DFQATT and SNEGSKA (reference sequence). Trimming removed 3 bases from V and 5 bases from J, with 13 bases in between. This CDR3 is built from 13 residues. Time point of the sample: persistent/refractory GD, antithyroid drugs over 5 years with positive TRAb. Isolated PBMC RNA provided the starting material for the TCR library.

The record originates from a study of regulatory T cells in long-lasting Graves disease. Study-level information: Over 5 years of antithyroid drugs with positive TSH receptor antibodies was taken to mean persistent Graves' disease. Points from the study as a whole: Persistent disease samples used TRBV28, TRBJ1-2 and TRBJ2-5 preferentially.

Sequencing used peripheral blood mononuclear cells (PBMCs), obtained when the disease was refractory, from a patient treated with antithyroid drugs. This sequence originates from a female donor with Graves disease. V usage is TRBV20-1 and J usage is TRBJ1-1; possible D gene TRBD1, 6 bases. CDR3 sequence: CSARAGGHTEAFF. CDR3 in DNA: TGCAGTGCTAGGGCCGGGGGGCATACTGAAGCTTTCTTT.